The source of this TCR beta chain is a study of T cell responses to AZD1222 COVID-19 vaccine. Study details: Analyses pooled second doses at about 4 or about 12 weeks. Overall study findings and caveats: The repertoires were collected only after the peak T cell response. Researchers report vaccine-associated CD4 TCRs spanning spike, with dominance at 160-218 and 743-854. Unmutated regions of variants are reportedly targeted by nearly half of spike-specific TCRs.

Profiled with immunoSEQ multiplex PCR; TCRdb holds only in-frame clones, not every one. Of over 150,000 clones listed, about nine tenths are singletons. The CDR3 is 14 residues long. From germline, CDR1 is MNHEY and CDR2 SVGAGI. Trimming pared 7 bases from V and 0 bases from J, leaving 10 bases between. On this clone itself: Its matching antigen is unknown.

The material was peripheral blood, obtained on day 0 of AZD1222 vaccination. The source is an adult in good health. This chain links TRBV6-5 with TRBJ2-4; possible D gene TRBD1, 6 bases. The CDR3 DNA is TGTGCCAGCACCGAGACAGGAGCCAAAAACATTCAGTACTTC. As protein: CASTETGAKNIQYF.